The clone carrying this T cell receptor (beta chain) was detected once. This table comes from immunoSEQ multiplex PCR, and its TCRdb copy is limited to in-frame clones, with some not included. Here the sample spans about 240,000 clones, around nine tenths being singletons. The sample is drawn from a study of cytomegalovirus exposure and HLA in healthy donors. This CDR3 is 18 amino acids long. V shed 4 bases and J 5 bases; nucleotides not matched to a gene: 12. CDR1 and CDR2 from the germline V gene are ENHRY and SYGVKD. The clonotype was recovered from a man in his late teens or twenties in good health and CMV-seronegative. The source material was PBMCs. V usage is TRBV10-3 and J usage is TRBJ1-6, with TRBD1 matching 9 bases. CDR3 region: CAISGHKTGGKDNSPLHF. The CDR3 DNA follows: TGTGCCATCAGTGGACACAAAACAGGGGGCAAGGATAATTCACCCCTCCACTTT.